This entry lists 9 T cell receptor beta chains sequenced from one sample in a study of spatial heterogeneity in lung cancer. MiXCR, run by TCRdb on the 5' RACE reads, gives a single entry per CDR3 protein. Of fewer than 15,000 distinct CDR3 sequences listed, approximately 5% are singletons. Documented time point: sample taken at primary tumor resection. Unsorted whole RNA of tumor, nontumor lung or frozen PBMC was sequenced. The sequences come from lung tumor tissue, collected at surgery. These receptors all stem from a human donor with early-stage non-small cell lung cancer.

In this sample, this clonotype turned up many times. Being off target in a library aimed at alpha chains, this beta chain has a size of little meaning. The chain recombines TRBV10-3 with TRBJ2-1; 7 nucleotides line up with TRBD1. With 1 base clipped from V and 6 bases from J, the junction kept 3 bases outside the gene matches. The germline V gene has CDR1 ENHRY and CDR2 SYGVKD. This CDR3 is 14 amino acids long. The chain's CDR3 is CAISEYGQANEQFF. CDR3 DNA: TGTGCCATCAGTGAGTATGGACAGGCCAATGAGCAGTTCTTC.

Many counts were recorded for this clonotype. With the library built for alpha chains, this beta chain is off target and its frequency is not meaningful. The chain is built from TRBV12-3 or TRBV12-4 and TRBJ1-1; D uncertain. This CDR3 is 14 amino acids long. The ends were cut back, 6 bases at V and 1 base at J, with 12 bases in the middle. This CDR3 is CASSVSQANTEAFF. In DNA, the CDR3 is TGTGCCAGCAGCGTATCCCAGGCGAACACTGAAGCTTTCTTT.

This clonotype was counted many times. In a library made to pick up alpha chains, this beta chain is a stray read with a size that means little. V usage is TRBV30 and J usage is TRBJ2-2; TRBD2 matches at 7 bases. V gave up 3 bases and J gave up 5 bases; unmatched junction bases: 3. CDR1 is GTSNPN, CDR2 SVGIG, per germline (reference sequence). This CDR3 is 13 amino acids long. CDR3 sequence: CAWSWGGTGELFF. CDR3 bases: TGTGCCTGGAGCTGGGGAGGGACCGGGGAGCTGTTTTTT.

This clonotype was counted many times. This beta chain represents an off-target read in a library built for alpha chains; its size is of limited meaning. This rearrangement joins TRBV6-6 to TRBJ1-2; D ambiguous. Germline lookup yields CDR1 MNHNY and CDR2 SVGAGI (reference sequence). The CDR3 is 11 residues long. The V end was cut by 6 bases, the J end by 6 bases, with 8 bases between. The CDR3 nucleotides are TGTGCCAGCAGGTGGGCAGATGGCTACACCTTC. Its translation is CASRWADGYTF.

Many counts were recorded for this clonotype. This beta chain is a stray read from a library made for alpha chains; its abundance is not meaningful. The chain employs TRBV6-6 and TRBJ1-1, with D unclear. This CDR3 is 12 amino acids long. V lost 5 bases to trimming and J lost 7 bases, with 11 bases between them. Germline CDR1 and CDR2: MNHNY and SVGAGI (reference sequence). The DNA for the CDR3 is TGTGCCAGCAGTGGTAATGGGAATGAAGCTTTCTTT. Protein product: CASSGNGNEAFF.

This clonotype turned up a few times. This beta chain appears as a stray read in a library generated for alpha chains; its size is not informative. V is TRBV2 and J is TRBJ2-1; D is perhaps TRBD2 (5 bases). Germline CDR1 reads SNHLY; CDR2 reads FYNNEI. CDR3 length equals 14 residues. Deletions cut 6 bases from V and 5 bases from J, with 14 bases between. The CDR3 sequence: CASRRAGSHNEQFF. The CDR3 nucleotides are TGTGCCAGCAGGCGGGCGGGTTCCCACAATGAGCAGTTCTTC.

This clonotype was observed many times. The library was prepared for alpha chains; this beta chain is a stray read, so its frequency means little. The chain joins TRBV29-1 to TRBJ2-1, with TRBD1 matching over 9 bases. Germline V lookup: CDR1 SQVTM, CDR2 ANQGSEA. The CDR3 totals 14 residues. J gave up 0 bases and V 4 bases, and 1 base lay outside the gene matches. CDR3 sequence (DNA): TGCAGCGTTGCGACAGGGGGCTCCTACAATGAGCAGTTCTTC. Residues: CSVATGGSYNEQFF.

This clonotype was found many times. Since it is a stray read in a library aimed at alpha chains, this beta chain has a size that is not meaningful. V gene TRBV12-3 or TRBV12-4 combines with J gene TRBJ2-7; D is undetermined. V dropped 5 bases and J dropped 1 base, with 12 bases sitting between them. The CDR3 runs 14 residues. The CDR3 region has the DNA TGTGCCAGCAGTCTTACCCTAGAGTCCTACGAGCAGTACTTC. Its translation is CASSLTLESYEQYF.

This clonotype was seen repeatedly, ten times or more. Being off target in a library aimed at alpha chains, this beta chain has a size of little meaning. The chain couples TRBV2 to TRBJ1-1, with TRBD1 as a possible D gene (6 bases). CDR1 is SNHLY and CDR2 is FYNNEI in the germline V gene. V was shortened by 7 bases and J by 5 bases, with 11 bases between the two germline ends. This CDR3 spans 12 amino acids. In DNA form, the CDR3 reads TGTGCCAGCATTGGGGGCTGGACTGAAGCTTTCTTT. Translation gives CASIGGWTEAFF.